This T cell receptor (beta chain) was recovered during a study of blood T cell repertoires in COVID-19. The overall study: From T cells, B-cell-depleted T cells, or PBMCs came the material, which was cDNA or gDNA.

In the original analysis: Estimation of nucleated cell counts relied on the amplification of reference gene primers. TCRdb's copy holds only in-frame clones and misses some; the assay was immunoSEQ multiplex PCR. V, J and clone size are taken as reported in that table, and D and trimming were inferred from the DNA itself. This repertoire shows approximately 81,000 clones, 91% found once; its top ten account for 1.5% to 2%. This CDR3 is built from 15 residues. Germline values: CDR1 SGHNT, CDR2 YYREEE (reference sequence). V was cut by 2 bases and J by 0 bases, with 9 bases left in between. The sequence was obtained from a woman aged 45 to 65 in a cohort sampled during active COVID-19. The sample taken for sequencing was peripheral blood. The chain employs TRBV5-4 and TRBJ1-5; D unresolved. CDR3 coding DNA: TGTGCCAGCAGCTTAGGCGGGAATAGCAATCAGCCCCAGCATTTT. Amino acid sequence: CASSLGGNSNQPQHF. Together with reference TRBV5-4 and TRBJ1-5, the CDR3 gives the full variable domain: ETGVTQSPTHLIKTRGQQVTLRCSSQSGHNTVSWYQQALGQGPQFIFQYYREEENGRGNFPPRFSGLQFPNYSSELNVNALELDDSALYLCASSLGGNSNQPQHFGDGTRLSIL.